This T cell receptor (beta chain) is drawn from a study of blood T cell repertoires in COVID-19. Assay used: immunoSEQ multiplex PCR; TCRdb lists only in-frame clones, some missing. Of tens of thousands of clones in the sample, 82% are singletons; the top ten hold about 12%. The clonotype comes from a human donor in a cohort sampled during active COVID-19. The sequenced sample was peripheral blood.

CDR3 sequence (DNA): TGTGCCAGCAGACCTTTCCCGGGACTAGCGGGCTCGTACCAAGAGACCCAGTACTTC. Translation gives CASRPFPGLAGSYQETQYF. The V and J genes are TRBV6-2 or TRBV6-3 and TRBJ2-5; 12 positions match TRBD2. The V segment lost 6 bases and the J segment 0 bases; nucleotides outside the gene matches: 14. Per germline, CDR1 MNHEY and CDR2 SVGEGT. The CDR3 length is 19 residues.